The T cell receptor beta chain described here comes from a study of PD-L1 blockade in urothelial cancer. Across the study: Male sex and bladder-origin urothelial cancer were recorded for about nine tenths of the roughly 29 patients. Blood was tested 3 weeks (second dose) and 6 weeks into treatment. When blood samples were assessed, the median T cell count was about 140,000.

As to time point: pretreatment peripheral blood. Only in-frame clones appear in the TCRdb table, and some are missing; sequencing was by immunoSEQ multiplex PCR. The data show more than 90,000 clones, 80% to 90% seen once. Trimming shortened V by 0 bases and J by 1 base, and 9 bases separated the two germline ends. CDR3 length: 15 residues. Germline V gives CDR1 MNHEY, CDR2 SMNVEV (reference sequence). The chain has TRBV27 and TRBJ1-1; D remains ambiguous. The receptor was isolated from a man in his sixties with urothelial cancer. Sequenced material: PBMCs, taken around atezolizumab (anti-PD-L1) treatment. CDR3 region: CASSLSAAANTEAFF. In DNA, the CDR3 is TGTGCCAGCAGTTTATCGGCGGCAGCGAACACTGAAGCTTTCTTT.